These T cell receptor beta chains were read from a single sample in a study of shared clonotypes between healthy human individuals. Using immunoSEQ multiplex PCR, the repertoire was profiled, and TCRdb retains in-frame clones only, with some absent. This sample has about 2.4 million clones, with approximately 93% found just once. Sequencing was done on a sample of naive CD4+ T cells from PBMCs. The receptors were gathered from a man in his late teens or twenties in good health. Some clones in this sample may be carry-over from other donors' samples. CDR3s include the opening cysteine and the closing phenylalanine or tryptophan. Fields, in order: D gene, V gene, clone size, J gene, CDR3 DNA, CDR3 protein. A D gene is named only where the DNA matches it firmly. Clone size is shown for a subset of rows, as once, few, many or a class of expanded clone.

d_call: .
v_call: TRBV28
clone_size: .
j_call: TRBJ1-5
cdr3_nt: TGTGCCAGCAGCTCTATCCAGGGGAGTCGGCAGCCCCAGCATTTT
cdr3_aa: CASSSIQGSRQPQHF

d_call: .
v_call: TRBV21-1
clone_size: .
j_call: TRBJ1-1
cdr3_nt: TGTGCCAGCAGCAAAAGGGAGACTGAAGCTTTCTTT
cdr3_aa: CASSKRETEAFF

d_call: .
v_call: TRBV11-3
clone_size: .
j_call: TRBJ2-2
cdr3_nt: TGTGCCAGCAGCTCGGCGGGGCAAATTACCGGGGAGCTGTTTTTT
cdr3_aa: CASSSAGQITGELFF

d_call: TRBD2
v_call: TRBV29-1
clone_size: .
j_call: TRBJ2-7
cdr3_nt: TGCAGCGTTGAAGATACTAGCGGGAACTCCTACGAGCAGTACTTC
cdr3_aa: CSVEDTSGNSYEQYF

d_call: .
v_call: TRBV7-2
clone_size: .
j_call: TRBJ2-1
cdr3_nt: TGTGCCAGCAGCTTAGTGCGGCTAGCGTTCAATGAGCAGTTCTTC
cdr3_aa: CASSLVRLAFNEQFF

d_call: .
v_call: TRBV28
clone_size: .
j_call: TRBJ1-6
cdr3_nt: TGTGCCAGCAGTTTTATAAACCGACCCCTCCACTTT
cdr3_aa: CASSFINRPLHF

d_call: TRBD2
v_call: TRBV19
clone_size: .
j_call: TRBJ2-1
cdr3_nt: TGTGCCAGTCTAGACCTAGCGGGCTCCTACAATGAGCAGTTCTTC
cdr3_aa: CASLDLAGSYNEQFF

d_call: .
v_call: TRBV9
clone_size: .
j_call: TRBJ2-7
cdr3_nt: TGTGCCAGCAGCGTAGGAGGTTTCGGCGAGCAGTACTTC
cdr3_aa: CASSVGGFGEQYF

d_call: .
v_call: TRBV7-9
clone_size: once
j_call: TRBJ2-5
cdr3_nt: TGTGCCAGCAGCTTAGGACAGGCGAAAGGGTATCAAGAGACCCAGTACTTC
cdr3_aa: CASSLGQAKGYQETQYF

d_call: TRBD2
v_call: TRBV10-3
clone_size: .
j_call: TRBJ2-1
cdr3_nt: TGTGCCATCAGTGATCACCCGGGACTAGCGGGAGGGAGCTCCTACAATGAGCAGTTCTTC
cdr3_aa: CAISDHPGLAGGSSYNEQFF

d_call: TRBD2
v_call: TRBV7-2
clone_size: .
j_call: TRBJ2-5
cdr3_nt: TGTGCCAGCAGCTTAGCGCTTAGCGGGAGAGGTTGGCAAGAGACCCAGTACTTC
cdr3_aa: CASSLALSGRGWQETQYF

d_call: TRBD1
v_call: TRBV19
clone_size: .
j_call: TRBJ1-5
cdr3_nt: TGTGCCAGTAAGGAGACAGGGATCGTACAGCCCCAGCATTTT
cdr3_aa: CASKETGIVQPQHF

d_call: .
v_call: TRBV6-4
clone_size: .
j_call: TRBJ1-1
cdr3_nt: TGTGCCAGCAGTGATCAGCAGAACACTGAAGCTTTCTTT
cdr3_aa: CASSDQQNTEAFF

d_call: .
v_call: TRBV18
clone_size: .
j_call: TRBJ2-2
cdr3_nt: TGTGCCAGCCTCCCGCGGGGAGCCACCAACACCGGGGAGCTGTTTTTT
cdr3_aa: CASLPRGATNTGELFF

d_call: .
v_call: TRBV2
clone_size: .
j_call: TRBJ2-5
cdr3_nt: TGTGCCAGCAGTGAAAAAAGGGACCAAGAGACCCAGTACTTC
cdr3_aa: CASSEKRDQETQYF

d_call: TRBD2
v_call: TRBV6-5
clone_size: .
j_call: TRBJ2-1
cdr3_nt: TGTGCCAGCAGTTGGAGGACTAGACCTGCCTACAATGAGCAGTTCTTC
cdr3_aa: CASSWRTRPAYNEQFF

d_call: .
v_call: TRBV6-1
clone_size: .
j_call: TRBJ2-7
cdr3_nt: TGTGCCAGCAGAGTGGGACCCTTGTACGAGCAGTACTTC
cdr3_aa: CASRVGPLYEQYF

d_call: .
v_call: TRBV7-3
clone_size: .
j_call: TRBJ2-1
cdr3_nt: TGTGCCAGCAGCTTAAAAGGCGGGCCCATCGGGAATGAGCAGTTCTTC
cdr3_aa: CASSLKGGPIGNEQFF

d_call: .
v_call: TRBV28
clone_size: .
j_call: TRBJ1-4
cdr3_nt: TGTGCCAGCAGTTTGTGGGGAGAGGAAAAACTGTTTTTT
cdr3_aa: CASSLWGEEKLFF

d_call: .
v_call: TRBV28
clone_size: .
j_call: TRBJ2-7
cdr3_nt: TGTGCCAGCAGTCCGTCTAGGATGGTTTACGAGCAGTACTTC
cdr3_aa: CASSPSRMVYEQYF

d_call: .
v_call: TRBV28
clone_size: .
j_call: TRBJ2-1
cdr3_nt: TGTGCCAGCAGTCCTGACCCCTACAATGAGCAGTTCTTC
cdr3_aa: CASSPDPYNEQFF

d_call: .
v_call: TRBV28
clone_size: once
j_call: TRBJ2-7
cdr3_nt: TGTGCCAGCAGTGAAGGACTTAACGAGCAGTACTTC
cdr3_aa: CASSEGLNEQYF

d_call: TRBD2
v_call: TRBV30
clone_size: .
j_call: TRBJ2-2
cdr3_nt: TGTGCCTGGAGTCCGAGTCTAGCGGGAGTTACCGGGGAGCTGTTTTTT
cdr3_aa: CAWSPSLAGVTGELFF

d_call: .
v_call: TRBV28
clone_size: .
j_call: TRBJ1-2
cdr3_nt: TGTGCCAGCAGACCTCCGGGGCGGTCTAACTATGGCTACACCTTC
cdr3_aa: CASRPPGRSNYGYTF

d_call: .
v_call: TRBV28
clone_size: .
j_call: TRBJ2-1
cdr3_nt: TGTGCCAGCAGTTCGAGGACGGTGAACTCCTACAATGAGCAGTTCTTC
cdr3_aa: CASSSRTVNSYNEQFF

d_call: TRBD1
v_call: TRBV6-5
clone_size: .
j_call: TRBJ2-3
cdr3_nt: TGTGCCAGCAGCCATACAGGGGGACAGCCAGATACGCAGTATTTT
cdr3_aa: CASSHTGGQPDTQYF

d_call: .
v_call: TRBV28
clone_size: .
j_call: TRBJ2-7
cdr3_nt: TGTGCCAGCAGTAGCGGCACCTACGAGCAGTACTTC
cdr3_aa: CASSSGTYEQYF

d_call: TRBD1
v_call: TRBV28
clone_size: .
j_call: TRBJ1-3
cdr3_nt: TGTGCCAGCAGTCCCGGGACAGGGGTAAACACCATATATTTT
cdr3_aa: CASSPGTGVNTIYF

d_call: .
v_call: TRBV5-1
clone_size: .
j_call: TRBJ2-7
cdr3_nt: TGCGCCAGCAGCTTGGTGTCAGCAGGACAATACGAGCAGTACTTC
cdr3_aa: CASSLVSAGQYEQYF

d_call: .
v_call: TRBV2
clone_size: .
j_call: TRBJ1-4
cdr3_nt: TGTGCCAGCAGTGACATACAGGGACCAACTAATGAAAAACTGTTTTTT
cdr3_aa: CASSDIQGPTNEKLFF

d_call: TRBD2
v_call: TRBV4-1
clone_size: .
j_call: TRBJ2-1
cdr3_nt: TGCGCCAGCAGCCAACCGGGACTAGGAAACAATGAGCAGTTCTTC
cdr3_aa: CASSQPGLGNNEQFF

d_call: .
v_call: TRBV15
clone_size: .
j_call: TRBJ1-1
cdr3_nt: TGTGCCACCTCGAGGGGGGGGGACACTGAAGCTTTCTTT
cdr3_aa: CATSRGGDTEAFF

d_call: .
v_call: TRBV9
clone_size: few
j_call: TRBJ1-1
cdr3_nt: TGTGCCAGCAGCGTAGTAAGGGGTAACACTGAAGCTTTCTTT
cdr3_aa: CASSVVRGNTEAFF

d_call: TRBD2
v_call: TRBV2
clone_size: .
j_call: TRBJ2-3
cdr3_nt: TGTGCCAGCAGTGAGGTAGCGGGAGTCGTAGATACGCAGTATTTT
cdr3_aa: CASSEVAGVVDTQYF

d_call: .
v_call: TRBV28
clone_size: .
j_call: TRBJ2-1
cdr3_nt: TGTGCCAGCAGTCGACAGGTCGGCAATGAGCAGTTCTTC
cdr3_aa: CASSRQVGNEQFF

d_call: .
v_call: TRBV20-1
clone_size: .
j_call: TRBJ1-2
cdr3_nt: TGCAGTGCTAGAGAAGGTAATGGCTACACCTTC
cdr3_aa: CSAREGNGYTF

d_call: .
v_call: TRBV4-3
clone_size: once
j_call: TRBJ1-1
cdr3_nt: TGCGCCAGCAGCCAACATGGACTAAACACTGAAGCTTTCTTT
cdr3_aa: CASSQHGLNTEAFF

d_call: .
v_call: TRBV5-6
clone_size: .
j_call: TRBJ2-6
cdr3_nt: TGTGCCAGCAGCTTGGGGGGGTTAACGGCCAACGTCCTGACTTTC
cdr3_aa: CASSLGGLTANVLTF

d_call: TRBD1
v_call: TRBV5-5
clone_size: .
j_call: TRBJ2-1
cdr3_nt: TGTGCCAGCAGCGACATTACCGGGACAGGGACCTACAATGAGCAGTTCTTC
cdr3_aa: CASSDITGTGTYNEQFF

d_call: .
v_call: TRBV5-6
clone_size: .
j_call: TRBJ1-1
cdr3_nt: TGTGCCAGCAGCCCCGGGACATTGTATAACACTGAAGCTTTCTTT
cdr3_aa: CASSPGTLYNTEAFF

d_call: .
v_call: TRBV7-8
clone_size: .
j_call: TRBJ1-5
cdr3_nt: TGTGCCAGCAGCTTAAACTGGGCGGGCAATCAGCCCCAGCATTTT
cdr3_aa: CASSLNWAGNQPQHF

d_call: .
v_call: TRBV10-1
clone_size: .
j_call: TRBJ1-2
cdr3_nt: TGCGCCAGCCAAGCTTCCGGGACGTATGGCTACACCTTC
cdr3_aa: CASQASGTYGYTF

d_call: .
v_call: TRBV6-5
clone_size: .
j_call: TRBJ2-4
cdr3_nt: TGTGCCAGCAGTTACGGGGGGCGGTGGGCCAAAAACATTCAGTACTTC
cdr3_aa: CASSYGGRWAKNIQYF

d_call: TRBD2
v_call: TRBV7-3
clone_size: .
j_call: TRBJ2-7
cdr3_nt: TGTGCCAGCAGCTTAGGGTCTAGCGGGCGATACGAGCAGTACTTC
cdr3_aa: CASSLGSSGRYEQYF

d_call: .
v_call: TRBV29-1
clone_size: .
j_call: TRBJ1-4
cdr3_nt: TGCAGCGTTTTACTGGGAAATGAAAAACTGTTTTTT
cdr3_aa: CSVLLGNEKLFF

d_call: .
v_call: TRBV25-1
clone_size: .
j_call: TRBJ2-2
cdr3_nt: TGTGCCAGAGGTAGGACCGGGGAGCTGTTTTTT
cdr3_aa: CARGRTGELFF

d_call: .
v_call: TRBV28
clone_size: .
j_call: TRBJ2-2
cdr3_nt: TGTGCCAGCAGTTTTTCTACTCGGAGGACCGGGGAGCTGTTTTTT
cdr3_aa: CASSFSTRRTGELFF